This section outlines one TCR beta chain sequence together with its context. One junction end disagrees with the germline gene, perhaps due to a read error. Each CDR3 protein is one row after TCRdb ran MiXCR on the 5' RACE reads. This sample has about 160,000 distinct CDR3 sequences, with approximately 16% found just once. The sample comes from a study of CD8 T cells in ankylosing spondylitis. The receptor comes from a male donor with ankylosing spondylitis or in good health (not recorded which). Input material: blood, either unsorted or a sorted T cell fraction (not recorded which).

The CDR3 DNA follows: TGTGCCAGCAGTAAAGCGGGGGGGAACACCGGGGAGCTGTTTTTT. Its translation: CASSKAGGNTGELFF. The chain has TRBV2 and TRBJ2-2, with TRBD2 matching over 9 bases. The CDR3 runs 15 residues. The germline V gene has CDR1 SNHLY and CDR2 FYNNEI.